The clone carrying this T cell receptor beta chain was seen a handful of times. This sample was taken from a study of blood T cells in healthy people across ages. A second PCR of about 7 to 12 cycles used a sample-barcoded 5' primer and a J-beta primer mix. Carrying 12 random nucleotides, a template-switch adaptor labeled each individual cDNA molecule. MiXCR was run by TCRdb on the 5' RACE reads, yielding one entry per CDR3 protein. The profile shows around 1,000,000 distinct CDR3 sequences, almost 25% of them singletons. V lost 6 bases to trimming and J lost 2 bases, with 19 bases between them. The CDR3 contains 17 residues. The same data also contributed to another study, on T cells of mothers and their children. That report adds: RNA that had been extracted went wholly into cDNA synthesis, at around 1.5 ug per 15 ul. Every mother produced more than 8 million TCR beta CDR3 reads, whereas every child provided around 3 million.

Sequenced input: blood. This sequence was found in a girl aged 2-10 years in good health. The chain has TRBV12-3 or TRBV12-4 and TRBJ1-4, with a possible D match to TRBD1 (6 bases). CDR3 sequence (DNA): TGTGCCAGCAGCCTCTCGTGGGGGCCTCGTACTAATGAAAAACTGTTTTTT. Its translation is CASSLSWGPRTNEKLFF.